The clone carrying this T cell receptor beta chain was counted ten times or more. Its antigen is not known. This record belongs to a study of post-analysis software for immune sequencing data. This CDR3 spans 11 amino acids. V lost 5 bases and J 8 bases, leaving 7 bases between the germline ends. Germline V gene lookup returns CDR1 SGHAT and CDR2 FQNNGV. Prepared TCR beta cDNA libraries contained unique molecular identifiers. Starting from about 0.94 to 9.7 million T cells, the study yielded about half a million cDNA molecules. TCRdb analysed the PCR reads with MiXCR anew, one entry per CDR3 protein. The data hold over 250,000 distinct CDR3 sequences, with 36% observed a single time. Study conclusions and caveats: Patients carried 4 or 5 TRBV segments more frequently than controls did, and TRBV5-6, TRBV5-1 and TRBV20-1 were among them. Normalized Chao1 diversity was significantly lower in multiple sclerosis patients than in controls. F measure grouped same-batch samples tightly together.

This sequence joins TRBV11-2 and TRBJ2-1, with D hard to call. The sample was blood. The clonotype was recovered from a girl aged 5 to 17 with multiple sclerosis. CDR3 region: CASSISYEQFF. CDR3 coding DNA: TGTGCCAGCAGCATTAGCTATGAGCAGTTCTTC.